The rows below give T cell receptor beta chains drawn from one sample of a study of healthy donors' naive CD4 and CD8 T cells. MiXCR, run by TCRdb on the reads, gives a single entry per CDR3 protein. The sample comprises about 180,000 distinct CDR3 sequences, over 60% of which are singletons, and about 2.1% rests with the top ten. The specimen sequenced was naive CD4+ and CD8+ T cells sorted from blood, pooled from several donors. These receptors were taken from a pool of human donors in good health; the sample pools cells from several healthy donors. The CDR3 runs from the conserved cysteine through the conserved F or W. A D gene is named only where the DNA matches it firmly. The size entry is marked missing in some rows and otherwise reads once, few, many or a size class.

abundance | d_gene | j_gene | v_gene | CDR3nt | CDR3aa
. | . | TRBJ1-2 | TRBV6-5 | TGTGCCAGCAGTTACTCTAGCGGGACTAACTATGGCTACACCTTC | CASSYSSGTNYGYTF
. | . | TRBJ1-2 | TRBV19 | TGTGCCAGTGCTCAGGGATACGGCTACACCTTC | CASAQGYGYTF
few | TRBD1 | TRBJ1-2 | TRBV6-5 | TGTGCCAGCAGTTACTCGGGACAGGGAATGGGCTACACCTTC | CASSYSGQGMGYTF
. | TRBD2 | TRBJ2-7 | TRBV6-5 | TGTGCCAGCAGTTTCGGGACAACCGGAAGGACTAGCCGGCACTCCTACGAGCAGTACTTC | CASSFGTTGRTSRHSYEQYF
. | . | TRBJ2-2 | TRBV29-1 | TGCAGCGTTGAGGGCAGGCCTAGCACCGGGGAGCTGTTTTTT | CSVEGRPSTGELFF
. | . | TRBJ2-1 | TRBV20-1 | TGCAGTGGAACTTGGGGGAGCTCCTACAATGAGCAGTTCTTC | CSGTWGSSYNEQFF
. | . | TRBJ2-7 | TRBV29-1 | TGCAGCGTGATCGGGCGTTCCTGGGGGAACGAGCAGTACTTC | CSVIGRSWGNEQYF
. | TRBD2 | TRBJ2-5 | TRBV5-1 | TGCGCCAGCAGCCCCCGTAGTAGCGGGGAAGAGACCCAGTACTTC | CASSPRSSGEETQYF
. | . | TRBJ2-7 | TRBV6-2/TRBV6-3 | TGTGCCAGCAGTTCCTCGGGACCGCTAGTCCGCTACGAGCAGTACTTC | CASSSSGPLVRYEQYF
. | . | TRBJ1-2 | TRBV5-1 | TGCGCCAGCAGCTCCAGTTGGGTGGTTGGCTACACCTTC | CASSSSWVVGYTF
few | . | TRBJ2-1 | TRBV19 | TGTGCCAGTAGTATCTCCCTTGCGGCAGATGAGCAGTTCTTC | CASSISLAADEQFF
. | . | TRBJ1-1 | TRBV27 | TGTGCCAGCAGATTCCTGACTGGGACGAACACTGAAGCTTTCTTT | CASRFLTGTNTEAFF
. | . | TRBJ1-6 | TRBV30 | TGTGCCTGGAGTGCGACAGATTATAATTCACCCCTCCACTTT | CAWSATDYNSPLHF
. | . | TRBJ2-1 | TRBV6-5 | TGTGCCAGCAGTTATCTTCTAGGAAACCCTTCCTACAATGAGCAGTTCTTC | CASSYLLGNPSYNEQFF
. | . | TRBJ2-1 | TRBV20-1 | TGCAGTGCCTCCACGGACCCCTACAATGAGCAGTTCTTC | CSASTDPYNEQFF
. | . | TRBJ1-2 | TRBV29-1 | TGCAGCGTTGAATTTACAGCCGGCTACACCTTC | CSVEFTAGYTF
. | . | TRBJ1-2 | TRBV19 | TGTGCCAGTAGATGGGCCGGACAGTCTAACTATGGCTACACCTTC | CASRWAGQSNYGYTF
. | . | TRBJ2-7 | TRBV20-1 | TGCAGTGCTAAGTTACTCGGGATTTCGAGTCACGAGCAGTACTTC | CSAKLLGISSHEQYF
. | TRBD1 | TRBJ2-7 | TRBV27 | TGTGCCAGCAGTGTAAGACAGGGAACCTACGAGCAGTACTTC | CASSVRQGTYEQYF
. | . | TRBJ1-6 | TRBV6-5 | TGTGCCAGCAGTGAATTTAGCGGCTCCTATAATTCACCCCTCCACTTT | CASSEFSGSYNSPLHF
. | TRBD2 | TRBJ2-1 | TRBV14 | TGTGCCAGCAGCCACAGACTAGCGGGAGGGCTTGTGGGGCAGTTCTTC | CASSHRLAGGLVGQFF
. | . | TRBJ2-5 | TRBV18 | TGTGCCAGCTCACCACCGTTGGAGACCCAGTACTTC | CASSPPLETQYF
. | TRBD1 | TRBJ1-1 | TRBV6-5 | TGTGCCAGCAGCTTAACAGGGGAGGACACTGAAGCTTTCTTT | CASSLTGEDTEAFF
few | TRBD1 | TRBJ1-1 | TRBV19 | TGTGCCAGTAGCGACAGGGTTGACACTGAAGCTTTCTTT | CASSDRVDTEAFF
. | . | TRBJ2-5 | TRBV7-8 | TGTGCCAGCAGCTTGGGCAGACCTGAGACCCAGTACTTC | CASSLGRPETQYF
once | . | TRBJ1-1 | TRBV20-1 | TGCAGTGCCCTCCCCGGAGTGGGCACTGAAGCTTTCTTT | CSALPGVGTEAFF
. | . | TRBJ1-1 | TRBV5-5 | TGTGCCAGCAGCTTGGCCCCCAGTGCGGGTAGGAACACTGAAGCTTTCTTT | CASSLAPSAGRNTEAFF
. | TRBD1 | TRBJ2-7 | TRBV19 | TGTGCCAGCAGTGTAGGACAGGGCCCTTACGAGCAGTACTTC | CASSVGQGPYEQYF
. | . | TRBJ2-1 | TRBV19 | TGTGCCAGTAGTCCCCACCTCAATGAGCAGTTCTTC | CASSPHLNEQFF
. | . | TRBJ2-3 | TRBV29-1 | TGCAGCGTTTACAGGGAGACAGATACGCAGTATTTT | CSVYRETDTQYF
. | TRBD1 | TRBJ1-2 | TRBV20-1 | TGCAGTGCTAGGCCGACAGGGGCCCATGGCTACACCTTC | CSARPTGAHGYTF
. | . | TRBJ1-2 | TRBV15 | TGTGCCACCAGCAGACTGGGAGAAACCTATGGCTACACCTTC | CATSRLGETYGYTF